The sequence of this TCR beta chain was determined in a study of T cell changes during pregnancy in multiple sclerosis. Method: immunoSEQ multiplex PCR; TCRdb's copy keeps in-frame clones and lacks some. This sample has some 100,000 clones, with around 93% found just once. The CDR3 sequence is 16 residues long. V lost 2 bases and J lost 0, with 14 bases in between. Germline V gene data show CDR1 as SGDLS and CDR2 as YYNGEE. This chain uses TRBV9 with TRBJ1-1; D unresolved. This sequence originates from a female donor with multiple sclerosis, enrolled in a pregnancy study. This specimen was peripheral blood, taken before pregnancy. Written as DNA, the CDR3 is TGTGCCAGCAGCGTGGAAGCCGCACAGATGAACACTGAAGCTTTCTTT. Translation: CASSVEAAQMNTEAFF.